This section outlines one T cell receptor (beta chain) sequence together with its context. Its target is not known. Germline values: CDR1 LNHDA, CDR2 SQIVND (reference sequence). Trimming pared 2 bases from V and 4 bases from J, leaving 8 bases between. CDR3 size: 14 residues. The PCR was carried out with 60 Vbeta primers and 13 Jbeta primers. Assay used: immunoSEQ multiplex PCR; TCRdb lists only in-frame clones, some missing. The data contain about 170,000 clones, around three quarters of them seen just once; the ten biggest clones take up 2.3%. The data were taken from a study of cytomegalovirus exposure and HLA in healthy donors. Study results and limitations: An analysis done earlier found most TCR beta V segments productive about 87% or about 30% of the time. A later analysis linked a missense variant in DCLRE1C to the trimming of TCR beta V and J genes. Some TCR beta chains (roughly 150 of them) were listed as cytomegalovirus-associated. Most CMV-associated TCR beta chains appeared HLA-restricted in a later analysis.

Material for sequencing was PBMCs. The V and J genes are TRBV19 and TRBJ1-4; D is undetermined. The TCR sequence derives from a woman aged 45 to 65 in good health and CMV-seronegative. The CDR3 loop reads CASSILAVNEKLFF. The CDR3, as DNA: TGTGCCAGTAGTATACTGGCAGTTAATGAAAAACTGTTTTTT.